This section outlines one T cell receptor beta chain sequence together with its context. The antigen is unknown. The data derive from a study of monozygotic twins with inflammatory bowel disease. Study observations and caveats: Cells of different T cell subtypes could not be told apart. A reduction in TCRbeta diversity (inverse Simpson) was seen in IBD patients relative to healthy co-twins.

Template switching added UMIs carrying a 6-nucleotide sample barcode. With the 5' RACE reads reprocessed, TCRdb shows one record per CDR3 protein and no DNA. The listing contains 300,000 to 400,000 distinct CDR3 sequences. This CDR3 is 15 amino acids long. The sequence was obtained from a human donor with ulcerative colitis or Crohn's disease, or a healthy co-twin of an affected twin (not recorded which). V usage is TRBV12-3 or TRBV12-4 and J usage is TRBJ2-5; with no DNA, the TCRdb D assignment of TRBD1 cannot be verified. The sample comprised blood. The CDR3 protein is CASSSDRGLGETQYF.